The 22 T cell receptor beta chains below all came from one sample that was sequenced in a study of cytomegalovirus exposure and HLA in healthy donors. PCR used 60 Vbeta primers and 13 Jbeta primers. Assay: immunoSEQ multiplex PCR; the TCRdb copy retains only in-frame clones and omits some. The sample comprises over 90,000 clones, roughly 80% of which are singletons, and 3.5% to 4.5% rests with the top ten. The sequenced sample was PBMCs. These TCRs come from a man aged 45 to 65 in good health and CMV-seropositive.

In its sample, this clone was seen once. Its ends do not fully match the called genes, so a read error is possible. The genes are TRBV6-1 and TRBJ2-7; D gene uncertain. The CDR3 has 10 amino acids. CDR1 is MNHNS, CDR2 SASEGT, per germline. Here the CDR3 reads CASSEDRFLF. DNA for the CDR3: TGTGCCAGCAGTGAAGATCGGTTCCTATTC.

The chain recombines TRBV5-4 with TRBJ2-3; D may be TRBD2 (6 bases). V lost 2 bases and J lost 5, with 15 bases in between. The CDR3 length is 15 residues. Germline CDR1 is SGHNT and CDR2 is YYREEE (reference sequence). CDR3 sequence reads: CASSFVAGKKDTQYF. Here the CDR3 DNA reads TGTGCCAGCAGCTTCGTGGCGGGAAAGAAAGATACGCAGTATTTT.

The chain uses TRBV6-5 and TRBJ2-5; D is perhaps TRBD1 (5 bases). The CDR3 is made up of 13 amino acids. V was trimmed by 6 bases and J by 4 bases, leaving 12 bases between them. Germline V gene sequence: CDR1 MNHEY, CDR2 SVGAGI. CDR3 coding DNA: TGTGCCAGCAGCCCAGGGTTGGCAGAGACCCAGTACTTC. It codes for CASSPGLAETQYF.

The V and J genes are TRBV4-2 and TRBJ2-7; tentative D call: TRBD2 (5 bases). This CDR3 contains 14 residues. Germline CDR1 is LGHNA and CDR2 is YNFKEQ. The V and J ends lost 0 bases and 3 bases respectively, with 9 bases between them. CDR3 in amino acids: CASSQDVRGYEQYF. CDR3 DNA: TGTGCCAGCAGCCAAGATGTACGGGGCTACGAGCAGTACTTC.

The V and J genes are TRBV9 and TRBJ2-3, with 9 bases aligning to TRBD2. J was trimmed by 0 bases and V by 6 bases; bases with no gene match: 5. The CDR3 is 15 amino acids. The germline V gene encodes CDR1 SGDLS and CDR2 YYNGEE. CDR3 nucleotides: TGTGCCAGCACACGGACTAGCGAGAGCACAGATACGCAGTATTTT. This gives the protein CASTRTSESTDTQYF.

This clone has only one observation. V is TRBV30 and J is TRBJ2-7; TRBD2 matches 12 bases. CDR3 size: 13 residues. With 7 bases clipped from V and 4 bases from J, the junction kept 5 bases outside the gene matches. Germline V gives CDR1 GTSNPN, CDR2 SVGIG (reference sequence). The CDR3, as DNA: TGTGCCTTCCTACTAGCGGGAGGATACGAGCAGTACTTC. Residues: CAFLLAGGYEQYF.

The chain couples TRBV5-1 to TRBJ2-1; 9 positions agree with TRBD2. CDR1 and CDR2 from the germline V gene are SGHRS and YFSETQ. CDR3 length equals 15 residues. Losses at the gene ends were 7 bases for V and 12 bases for J; bases not matched to a gene: 17. In nucleotides, the CDR3 is TGCGCCAGCTCCGCGGGACTAGCCGTAGTCCTGCTGCAGTTCTTC. Translating gives CASSAGLAVVLLQFF.

The CDR3 DNA is TGTGCCAGCAGCTTGATGTCCGGGTTCTCCTACGAGCAGTACTTC. It encodes CASSLMSGFSYEQYF. V is TRBV7-9 and J is TRBJ2-7; no definite D call. The CDR3 length is 15 residues. Germline V CDR1 and CDR2: SEHNR, FQNEAQ (reference sequence). V gave up 3 bases and J gave up 0 bases, with 12 bases separating them.

V gene TRBV4-2 combines with J gene TRBJ1-2; D is undetermined. In germline, CDR1 is LGHNA, CDR2 YNFKEQ. Trimming pared 0 bases from V and 4 bases from J, leaving 12 bases between. CDR3 length: 15 residues. Written as DNA, the CDR3 is TGTGCCAGCAGCCAAGACTGGACTTCTTCCTATGGCTACACCTTC. This encodes CASSQDWTSSYGYTF.

The chain has TRBV7-9 and TRBJ1-2; D perhaps matches TRBD1 (6 bases). Germline loops: CDR1 SEHNR, CDR2 FQNEAQ (reference sequence). V was clipped by 5 bases and J by 4 bases, with 11 bases between them. The CDR3 runs to 13 residues. The CDR3 is CASSQRGSYGYTF. As DNA, the CDR3 is TGTGCCAGCAGCCAAAGGGGGAGCTATGGCTACACCTTC.

This clone came up once. V and J are TRBV9 and TRBJ2-3, with 8 bases matching TRBD2. Trimming cost V 3 bases and J 5 bases; bases outside gene matches: 8. The CDR3 contains 15 residues. CDR1 and CDR2 (germline): SGDLS, YYNGEE. The chain's CDR3 is CASSANSGEGDTQYF. CDR3 coding DNA: TGTGCCAGCAGCGCGAATAGCGGGGAGGGAGATACGCAGTATTTT.

This chain joins TRBV30 and TRBJ2-6, with a tentative D call TRBD2 (5 bases). V gave up 3 bases and J gave up 0 bases, with 12 bases separating them. Germline V gene data show CDR1 as GTSNPN and CDR2 as SVGIG (reference sequence). The CDR3 sequence is 16 residues long. CDR3 loop: CAWRRLGSSGANVLTF. CDR3 in DNA: TGTGCCTGGAGGAGATTAGGGAGCTCTGGGGCCAACGTCCTGACTTTC.

The CDR3 region is CATSRDLGRVSYEQYF. The CDR3 coding sequence is TGTGCCACCAGCAGAGATCTCGGGAGGGTGTCCTACGAGCAGTACTTC. V gene TRBV15 combines with J gene TRBJ2-7; 8 positions agree with TRBD2. Germline V CDR1 and CDR2: LNHNV, YYDKDF (reference sequence). CDR3 length equals 16 residues. V lost 0 bases and J lost 1; bases outside the gene matches: 5.

This clone was observed once. V usage is TRBV19 and J usage is TRBJ2-1, with a weak D call TRBD2 (5 bases). The V end was cut by 5 bases, the J end by 0 bases, with 11 bases between. The CDR3 contains 15 residues. Germline V lookup: CDR1 LNHDA, CDR2 SQIVND (reference sequence). In nucleotides, the CDR3 is TGTGCCAGTAGTGATGGACTGGACTCCTACAATGAGCAGTTCTTC. It specifies CASSDGLDSYNEQFF.

This sequence joins TRBV7-7 and TRBJ2-1; weak D call: TRBD2 (6 bases). The CDR3 runs 12 residues. V lost 4 bases and J 11 bases, leaving 12 bases between the germline ends. Germline V gene lookup returns CDR1 SSHAT and CDR2 FNYEAQ (reference sequence). The CDR3 DNA sequence: TGTGCCAGCAGCTCGGAGGGGCGCAAGCAGTTCTTC. It translates to CASSSEGRKQFF.

The V and J genes are TRBV18 and TRBJ2-7, with TRBD2 matching over 10 bases. The V gene's germline CDR1 is KGHSH and CDR2 LQKENI. Trimming took 3 bases from V and 2 from J; bases not matched to a gene: 4. There are 15 residues in the CDR3. The CDR3 region has the DNA TGTGCCAGCTCACCTACAGCGGGAGGGACCTACGAGCAGTACTTC. This gives the protein CASSPTAGGTYEQYF.

This chain connects TRBV5-1 to TRBJ1-1; 8 positions agree with TRBD1. The V segment lost 5 bases and the J segment 0 bases; nucleotides outside the gene matches: 9. The CDR3 is made up of 16 amino acids. Per germline, CDR1 SGHRS and CDR2 YFSETQ. Here the CDR3 reads CASRWTGIGMNTEAFF. DNA of the CDR3: TGCGCCAGCAGATGGACAGGGATTGGGATGAACACTGAAGCTTTCTTT.

There are a few counts of this clone. The gene calls are TRBV28 and TRBJ2-1; 13 bases are a match to TRBD2. The CDR3 has 16 residues. Trimming took 4 bases from V and 8 from J; bases not matched to a gene: 8. CDR1 and CDR2 (germline): MDHEN, SYDVKM. The chain's CDR3 is CASSSLLAGGRYEQFF. DNA of the CDR3: TGTGCCAGCAGTTCCCTACTAGCGGGAGGGCGGTATGAGCAGTTCTTC.

The genes are TRBV7-8 and TRBJ2-4; TRBD2 matches at 11 bases. CDR3 length equals 22 residues. Germline CDR1 reads SGHVS; CDR2 reads FQNEAQ. V gave up 5 bases and J gave up 1 base; unmatched junction bases: 22. CDR3 nucleotides: TGTGCCAGCAGCCAAGGGACAGGCATAGCGGGAGGGGGTATCGGGGCCAAAAACATTCAGTACTTC. Protein sequence: CASSQGTGIAGGGIGAKNIQYF.

This clone was recorded a few times. This chain connects TRBV7-3 to TRBJ2-1; 9 bases fit TRBD1. The CDR3 consists of 16 residues. In germline, CDR1 is SGHTA, CDR2 FQGTGA. V shed 2 bases and J 3 bases; nucleotides not matched to a gene: 5. CDR3 protein: CASSLGGQGGYNEQFF. The CDR3 nucleotides are TGTGCCAGCAGCTTAGGGGGACAGGGAGGCTACAATGAGCAGTTCTTC.

This clone was detected many times. The V call is TRBV6-4, the J call TRBJ2-7; 14 bases are a match to TRBD2. From germline, CDR1 is MRHNA and CDR2 SNTAGT. The V segment lost 5 bases and the J segment 3 bases; nucleotides outside the gene matches: 3. There are 15 residues in the CDR3. The CDR3 loop reads CASSQGTSGSYEQYF. The CDR3 DNA sequence: TGTGCCAGCAGTCAAGGGACTAGCGGGAGCTACGAGCAGTACTTC.

This clone has only one observation. The DNA of the CDR3 is TGTGCCAGTAGTATTAGCGGGAAGGACACAGATACGCAGTATTTT. It translates to CASSISGKDTDTQYF. This rearrangement joins TRBV19 to TRBJ2-3; TRBD2 agrees at 8 bases. CDR1 is LNHDA and CDR2 is SQIVND in the germline V gene (reference sequence). V shed 3 bases, J shed 2 bases, and the junction held 4 bases outside the gene matches. The CDR3 is 15 amino acids.